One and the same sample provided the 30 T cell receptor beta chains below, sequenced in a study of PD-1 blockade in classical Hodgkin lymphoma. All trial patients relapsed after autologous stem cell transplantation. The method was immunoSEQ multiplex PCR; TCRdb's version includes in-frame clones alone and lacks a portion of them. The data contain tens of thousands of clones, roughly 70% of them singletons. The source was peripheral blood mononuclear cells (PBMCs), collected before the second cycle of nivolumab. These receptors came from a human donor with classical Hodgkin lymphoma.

CDR3 residues: CASSERGDWATQYF. CDR3 DNA sequence: TGTGCCAGCAGTGAAAGGGGGGATTGGGCGACCCAGTACTTC. The V and J genes are TRBV6-1 and TRBJ2-5, with D possibly called TRBD1 or TRBD2 (6 bases each). The length of the CDR3 is 14 residues. Germline CDR1 is MNHNS and CDR2 is SASEGT. V was clipped by 2 bases and J by 7 bases, with 14 bases between them.

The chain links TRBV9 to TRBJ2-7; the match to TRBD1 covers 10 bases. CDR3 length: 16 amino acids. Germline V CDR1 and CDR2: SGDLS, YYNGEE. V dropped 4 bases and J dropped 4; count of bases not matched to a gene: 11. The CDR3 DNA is TGTGCCAGCAGCACAAGACAGGGGGCTGGAGTGTACGAGCAGTACTTC. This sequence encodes CASSTRQGAGVYEQYF.

CDR3: CASGMGGNNEKLFF. The CDR3 nucleotides are TGTGCCAGTGGTATGGGGGGCAATAATGAAAAACTGTTTTTT. The gene calls are TRBV6-5 and TRBJ1-4; D is possibly TRBD1 (6 bases). Germline values: CDR1 MNHEY, CDR2 SVGAGI. Deletions cut 9 bases from V and 4 bases from J, with 15 bases between. The CDR3 consists of 14 residues.

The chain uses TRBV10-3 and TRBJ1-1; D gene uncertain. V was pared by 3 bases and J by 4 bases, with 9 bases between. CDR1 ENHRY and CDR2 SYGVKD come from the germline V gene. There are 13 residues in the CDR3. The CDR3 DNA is TGTGCCATCAGTGAAGCGGGGTCCACTGAAGCTTTCTTT. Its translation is CAISEAGSTEAFF.

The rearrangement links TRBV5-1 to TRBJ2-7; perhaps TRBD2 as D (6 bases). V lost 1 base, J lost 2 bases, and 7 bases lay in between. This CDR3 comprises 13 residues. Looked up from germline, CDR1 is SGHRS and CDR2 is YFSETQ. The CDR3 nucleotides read TGCGCCAGCAGCTTGACGGGGGCCTACGAGCAGTACTTC. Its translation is CASSLTGAYEQYF.

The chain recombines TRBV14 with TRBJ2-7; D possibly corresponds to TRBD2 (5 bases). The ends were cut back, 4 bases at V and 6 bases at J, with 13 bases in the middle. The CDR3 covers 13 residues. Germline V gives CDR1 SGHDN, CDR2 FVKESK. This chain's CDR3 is CASSLLTGSEQYF. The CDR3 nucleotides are TGTGCCAGCAGCCTCTTAACGGGGTCCGAGCAGTACTTC.

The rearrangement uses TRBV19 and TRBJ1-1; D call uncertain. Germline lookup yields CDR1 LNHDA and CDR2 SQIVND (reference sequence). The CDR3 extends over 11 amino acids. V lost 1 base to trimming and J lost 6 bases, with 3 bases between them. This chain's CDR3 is CASSIGAEAFF. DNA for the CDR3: TGTGCCAGTAGTATAGGGGCTGAAGCTTTCTTT.

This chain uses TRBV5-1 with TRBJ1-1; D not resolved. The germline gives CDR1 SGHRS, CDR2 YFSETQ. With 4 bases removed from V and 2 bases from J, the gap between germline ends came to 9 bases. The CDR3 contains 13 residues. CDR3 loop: CASSVGGNTEAFF. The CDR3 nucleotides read TGCGCCAGCAGCGTGGGAGGCAACACTGAAGCTTTCTTT.

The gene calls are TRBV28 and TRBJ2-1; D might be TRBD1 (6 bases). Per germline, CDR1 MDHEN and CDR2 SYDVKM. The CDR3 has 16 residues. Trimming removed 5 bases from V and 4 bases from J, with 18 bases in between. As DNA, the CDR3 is TGTGCCAGCAGTCTGTACTACAGGGAGCTTTACAATGAGCAGTTCTTC. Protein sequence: CASSLYYRELYNEQFF.

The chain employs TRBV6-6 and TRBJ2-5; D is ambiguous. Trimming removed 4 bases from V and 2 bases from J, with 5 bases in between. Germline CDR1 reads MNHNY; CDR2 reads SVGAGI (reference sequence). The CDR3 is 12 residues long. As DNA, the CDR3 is TGTGCCAGCAGTTTCCAACAAGAGACCCAGTACTTC. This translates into CASSFQQETQYF.

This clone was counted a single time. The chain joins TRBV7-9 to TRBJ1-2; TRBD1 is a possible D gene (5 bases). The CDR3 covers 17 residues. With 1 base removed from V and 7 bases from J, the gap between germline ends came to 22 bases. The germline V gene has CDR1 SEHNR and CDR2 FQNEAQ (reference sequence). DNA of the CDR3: TGTGCCAGCAGCTTAGAAATTGGGGACCGCGGAAGGCTTGGCTACACCTTC. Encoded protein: CASSLEIGDRGRLGYTF.

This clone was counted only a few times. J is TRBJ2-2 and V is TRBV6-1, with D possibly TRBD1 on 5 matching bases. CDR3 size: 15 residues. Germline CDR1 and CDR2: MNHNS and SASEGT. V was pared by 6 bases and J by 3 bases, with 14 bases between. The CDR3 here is CASRFQQDYTGELFF. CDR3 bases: TGTGCCAGCAGGTTCCAACAGGATTACACCGGGGAGCTGTTTTTT.

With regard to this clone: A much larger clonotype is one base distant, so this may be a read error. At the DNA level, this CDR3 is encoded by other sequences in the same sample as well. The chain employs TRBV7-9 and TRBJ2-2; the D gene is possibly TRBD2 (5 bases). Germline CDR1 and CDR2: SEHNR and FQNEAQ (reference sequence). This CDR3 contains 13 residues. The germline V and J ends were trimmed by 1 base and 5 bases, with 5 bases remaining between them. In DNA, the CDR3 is TGTGCCAGCAGCTTAGGCGGGACCGGGGAGCTGTTTTTT. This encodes CASSLGGTGELFF. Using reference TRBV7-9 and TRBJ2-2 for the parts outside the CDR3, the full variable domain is DTGVSQNPRHKITKRGQNVTFRCDPISEHNRLYWYRQTLGQGPEFLTYFQNEAQLEKSRLLSDRFSAERPKGSFSTLEIQRTEQGDSAMYLCASSLGGTGELFFGEGSRLTVL.

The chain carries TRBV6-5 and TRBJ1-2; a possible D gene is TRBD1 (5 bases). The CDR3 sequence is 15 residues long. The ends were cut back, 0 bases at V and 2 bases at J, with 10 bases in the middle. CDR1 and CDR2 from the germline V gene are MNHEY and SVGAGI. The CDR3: CASSYSPRANYGYTF. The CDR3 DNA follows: TGTGCCAGCAGTTACTCTCCCAGGGCGAACTATGGCTACACCTTC.

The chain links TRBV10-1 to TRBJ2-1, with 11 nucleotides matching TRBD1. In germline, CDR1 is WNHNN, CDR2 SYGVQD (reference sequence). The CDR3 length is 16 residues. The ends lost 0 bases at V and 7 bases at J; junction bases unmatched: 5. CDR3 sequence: CASSESGTGGHNEQFF. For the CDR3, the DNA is TGCGCCAGCAGTGAGTCCGGGACAGGGGGTCATAATGAGCAGTTCTTC.

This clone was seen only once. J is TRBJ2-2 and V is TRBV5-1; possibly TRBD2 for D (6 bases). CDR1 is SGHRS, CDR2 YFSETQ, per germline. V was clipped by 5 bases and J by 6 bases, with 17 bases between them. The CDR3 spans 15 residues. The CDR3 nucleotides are TGCGCCAGCAGTCCGGGGGATCAGAGCTCCGGGGAGCTGTTTTTT. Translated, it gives CASSPGDQSSGELFF.

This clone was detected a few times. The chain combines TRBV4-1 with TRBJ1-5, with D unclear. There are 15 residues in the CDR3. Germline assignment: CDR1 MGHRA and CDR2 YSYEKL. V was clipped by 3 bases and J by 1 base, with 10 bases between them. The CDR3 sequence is CASSHTDYSNQPQHF. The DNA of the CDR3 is TGCGCCAGCAGCCATACCGACTACAGCAATCAGCCCCAGCATTTT.

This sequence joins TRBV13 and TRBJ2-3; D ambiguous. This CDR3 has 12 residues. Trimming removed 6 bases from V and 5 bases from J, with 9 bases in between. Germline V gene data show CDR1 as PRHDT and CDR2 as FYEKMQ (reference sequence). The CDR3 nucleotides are TGTGCCAGCAGACGAGTAGGAGATACGCAGTATTTT. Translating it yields CASRRVGDTQYF.

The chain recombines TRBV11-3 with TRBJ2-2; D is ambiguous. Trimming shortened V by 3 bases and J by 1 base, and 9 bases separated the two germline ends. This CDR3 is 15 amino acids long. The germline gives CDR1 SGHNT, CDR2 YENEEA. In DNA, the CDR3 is TGTGCCAGCAGCTTCGCGGCGGAGAACACCGGGGAGCTGTTTTTT. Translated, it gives CASSFAAENTGELFF.

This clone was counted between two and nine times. The CDR3 DNA follows: TGTGCCAGCAGTCCTAGCGTTCGCTCCTACAATGAGCAGTTCTTC. Protein product: CASSPSVRSYNEQFF. The J gene is TRBJ2-1, the V gene TRBV7-9; the D gene is possibly TRBD2 (6 bases). The CDR3 consists of 15 residues. Germline CDR1 and CDR2: SEHNR and FQNEAQ (reference sequence). The germline V and J ends were trimmed by 6 bases and 0 bases, with 12 bases remaining between them.

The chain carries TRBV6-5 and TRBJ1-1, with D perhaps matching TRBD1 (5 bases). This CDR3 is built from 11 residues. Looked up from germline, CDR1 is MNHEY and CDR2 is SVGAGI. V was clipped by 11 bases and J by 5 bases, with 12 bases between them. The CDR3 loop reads CAAGGLTEAFF. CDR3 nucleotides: TGTGCCGCTGGGGGGTTGACTGAAGCTTTCTTT.

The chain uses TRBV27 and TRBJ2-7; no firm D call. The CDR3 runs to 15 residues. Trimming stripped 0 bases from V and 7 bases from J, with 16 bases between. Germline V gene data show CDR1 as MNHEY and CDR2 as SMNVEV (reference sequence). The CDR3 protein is CASSLSKSLPREQYF. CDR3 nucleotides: TGTGCCAGCAGTTTATCTAAGTCTCTCCCTCGGGAGCAGTACTTC.

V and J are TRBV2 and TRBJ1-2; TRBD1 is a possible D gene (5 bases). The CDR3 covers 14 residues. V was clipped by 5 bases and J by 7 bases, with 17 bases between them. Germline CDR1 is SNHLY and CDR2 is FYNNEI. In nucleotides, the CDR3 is TGTGCCAGCAGTCTAGACAGTGCCTCTCTTGGCTACACCTTC. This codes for CASSLDSASLGYTF. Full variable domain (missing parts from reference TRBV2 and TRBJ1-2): EPEVTQTPSHQVTQMGQEVILRCVPISNHLYFYWYRQILGQKVEFLVSFYNNEISEKSEIFDDQFSVERPDGSNFTLKIRSTKLEDSAMYFCASSLDSASLGYTFGSGTRLTVV.

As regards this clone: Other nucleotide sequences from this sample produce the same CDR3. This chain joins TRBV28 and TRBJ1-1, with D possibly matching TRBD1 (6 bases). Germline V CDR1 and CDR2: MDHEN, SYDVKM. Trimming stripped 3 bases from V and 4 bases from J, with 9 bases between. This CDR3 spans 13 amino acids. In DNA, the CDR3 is TGTGCCAGCAGTTTCCAAGGGGGCACTGAAGCTTTCTTT. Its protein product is CASSFQGGTEAFF.

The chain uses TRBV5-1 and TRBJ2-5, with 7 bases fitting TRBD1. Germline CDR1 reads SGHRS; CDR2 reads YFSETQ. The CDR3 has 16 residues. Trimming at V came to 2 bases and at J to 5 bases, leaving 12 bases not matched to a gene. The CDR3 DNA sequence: TGCGCCAGCAGCTTCGATACAGGGGTTGGTGGGGAGACCCAGTACTTC. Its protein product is CASSFDTGVGGETQYF.

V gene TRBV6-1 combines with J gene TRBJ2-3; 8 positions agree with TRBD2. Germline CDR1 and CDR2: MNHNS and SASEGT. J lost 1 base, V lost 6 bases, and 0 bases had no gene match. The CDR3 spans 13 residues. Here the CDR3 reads CASRTSGTDTQYF. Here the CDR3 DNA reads TGTGCCAGCAGGACTAGCGGCACAGATACGCAGTATTTT.

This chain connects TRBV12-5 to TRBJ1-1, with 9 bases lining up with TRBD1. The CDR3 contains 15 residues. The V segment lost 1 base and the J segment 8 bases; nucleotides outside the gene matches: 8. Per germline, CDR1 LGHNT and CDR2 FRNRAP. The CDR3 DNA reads TGTGCTAGTGGTTTGGCGGGACAGGGAGGCCCCGAAGCTTTCTTT. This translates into CASGLAGQGGPEAFF.

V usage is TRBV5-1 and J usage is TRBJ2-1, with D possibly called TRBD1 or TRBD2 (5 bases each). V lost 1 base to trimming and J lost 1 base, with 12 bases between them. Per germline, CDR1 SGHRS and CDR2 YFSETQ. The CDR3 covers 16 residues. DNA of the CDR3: TGCGCCAGCAGCTTGTTTCTTGAGGGGTCCTACAATGAGCAGTTCTTC. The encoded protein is CASSLFLEGSYNEQFF. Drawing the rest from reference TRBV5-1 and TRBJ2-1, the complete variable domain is KAGVTQTPRYLIKTRGQQVTLSCSPISGHRSVSWYQQTPGQGLQFLFEYFSETQRNKGNFPGRFSGRQFSNSRSEMNVSTLELGDSALYLCASSLFLEGSYNEQFFGPGTRLTVL.

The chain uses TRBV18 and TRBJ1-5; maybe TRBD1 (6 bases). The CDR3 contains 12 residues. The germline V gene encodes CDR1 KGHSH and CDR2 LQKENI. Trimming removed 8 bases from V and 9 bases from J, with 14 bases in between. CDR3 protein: CASTTGEGPQHF. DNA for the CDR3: TGTGCCAGCACGACAGGAGAAGGGCCCCAGCATTTT.

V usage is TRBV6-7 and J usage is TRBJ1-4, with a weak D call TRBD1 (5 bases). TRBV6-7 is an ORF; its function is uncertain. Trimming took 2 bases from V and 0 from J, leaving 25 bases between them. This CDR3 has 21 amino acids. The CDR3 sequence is CASSYPPKGPGTDATNEKLFF. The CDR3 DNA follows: TGTGCCAGCAGTTACCCACCAAAGGGACCCGGGACCGACGCAACTAATGAAAAACTGTTTTTT.